What follows are 25 T cell receptor beta chains derived from one specimen sequenced in a study of beta chain features in type 1 diabetes. Their antigens remain unidentified. Findings of the study overall: Type 1 diabetes patients had moderately but significantly shorter TCRB CDR3s in all four CD4+ subsets.

Expressed TCRB transcripts were sequenced, since all the RNA that had been isolated was reverse transcribed. The protocol was immunoSEQ multiplex PCR, while the TCRdb copy is restricted to in-frame clones and leaves out a portion. The profile shows a few hundred thousand clones, 13% of them singletons. Source material: naive CD4+ T cells from blood. The receptors shown here come from a woman aged 18-29 years with type 1 diabetes.

V gene TRBV5-1 combines with J gene TRBJ1-1, with D unresolved. V gave up 4 bases and J gave up 5 bases, with 15 bases separating them. CDR1 and CDR2 from the germline V gene are SGHRS and YFSETQ. The CDR3 runs to 14 residues. CDR3 loop: CASSENFPGTEAFF. The CDR3 nucleotides are TGCGCCAGCAGCGAAAACTTCCCGGGGACTGAAGCTTTCTTT.

This clone has a handful of counts. The rearrangement uses TRBV5-1 and TRBJ2-3; no definite D call. Trimming took off 3 bases at V and 0 bases at J, with 5 bases between the two ends. This CDR3 spans 13 amino acids. Germline V lookup: CDR1 SGHRS, CDR2 YFSETQ. The CDR3 protein is CASSSSSTDTQYF. The CDR3 DNA sequence: TGCGCCAGCAGCTCCTCTAGCACAGATACGCAGTATTTT. The variable domain in full, with the rest retrieved from reference TRBV5-1 and TRBJ2-3, is KAGVTQTPRYLIKTRGQQVTLSCSPISGHRSVSWYQQTPGQGLQFLFEYFSETQRNKGNFPGRFSGRQFSNSRSEMNVSTLELGDSALYLCASSSSSTDTQYFGPGTRLTVL.

This clone was seen a few times. The chain has TRBV2 and TRBJ2-3; D is possibly TRBD1 (6 bases). The CDR3 is made up of 14 amino acids. The ends were cut back, 2 bases at V and 9 bases at J, with 15 bases in the middle. Germline lookup yields CDR1 SNHLY and CDR2 FYNNEI. CDR3 bases: TGTGCCAGCAGTGAACGGCGGGTTACAGGGACGCAGTATTTT. Its translation is CASSERRVTGTQYF.

V and J are TRBV7-8 and TRBJ2-3; the match to TRBD2 covers 11 bases. The CDR3 has 17 residues. V lost 5 bases and J lost 2; bases outside the gene matches: 9. The germline V gene encodes CDR1 SGHVS and CDR2 FQNEAQ. The DNA of the CDR3 is TGTGCCAGCAGCCAGGGCCTAGCGGGAGGCCTCACAGATACGCAGTATTTT. Amino acid sequence: CASSQGLAGGLTDTQYF.

The chain has TRBV5-1 and TRBJ2-1, with TRBD1 matching over 9 bases. Germline-derived CDR1 and CDR2 are SGHRS and YFSETQ. V shed 4 bases, J shed 8 bases, and the junction held 7 bases outside the gene matches. The CDR3 runs 14 residues. The CDR3 DNA reads as TGCGCCAGCAGCCCGGGACAGGGTGGGGATGAGCAGTTCTTC. Translation gives CASSPGQGGDEQFF. Drawing the rest from reference TRBV5-1 and TRBJ2-1, the complete variable domain is KAGVTQTPRYLIKTRGQQVTLSCSPISGHRSVSWYQQTPGQGLQFLFEYFSETQRNKGNFPGRFSGRQFSNSRSEMNVSTLELGDSALYLCASSPGQGGDEQFFGPGTRLTVL.

The rearrangement joins TRBV25-1 to TRBJ2-1; TRBD2 aligns across 14 bases. The CDR3 runs to 16 residues. Germline assignment: CDR1 MGHDK and CDR2 SYGVNS. Unmatched junction bases numbered 7, after V lost 3 bases and J lost 9 bases. The CDR3 DNA follows: TGTGCCAGCAGTGATCGGACTAGCGGGAGGTTTGGTGAGCAGTTCTTC. Encoded protein: CASSDRTSGRFGEQFF.

The chain is built from TRBV5-1 and TRBJ2-5; TRBD1 aligns across 7 bases. Germline V CDR1 and CDR2: SGHRS, YFSETQ. Trimming took 4 bases from V and 3 from J; bases not matched to a gene: 9. This CDR3 spans 15 amino acids. The CDR3 DNA is TGCGCCAGCAGCCCAGAAAAGACAGGGAAAGAGACCCAGTACTTC. It codes for CASSPEKTGKETQYF.

The chain joins TRBV6-6 to TRBJ1-2; 9 nucleotides agree with TRBD1. V trimming: 5 bases; J trimming: 5 bases; junction bases outside the gene matches: 6. CDR1 and CDR2 from the germline V gene are MNHNY and SVGAGI (reference sequence). This CDR3 region has 14 residues. The CDR3 nucleotides read TGTGCCAGCAGTCCACCCGGGACAGGGTATGGCTACACCTTC. It encodes CASSPPGTGYGYTF.

The J gene is TRBJ1-2, the V gene TRBV11-2, with no clear D. Per the germline V gene, CDR1 is SGHAT and CDR2 is FQNNGV. V lost 0 bases, J lost 7 bases, and 15 bases lay in between. The CDR3 sequence is 15 residues long. The CDR3 DNA sequence: TGTGCCAGCAGCTTAGATCGGGCGGGGAAGAGTGGCTACACCTTC. As protein: CASSLDRAGKSGYTF. The full variable domain, in which reference TRBV11-2 and TRBJ1-2 provide the parts outside the CDR3, is EAGVAQSPRYKIIEKRQSVAFWCNPISGHATLYWYQQILGQGPKLLIQFQNNGVVDDSQLPKDRFSAERLKGVDSTLKIQPAKLEDSAVYLCASSLDRAGKSGYTFGSGTRLTVV.

This rearrangement joins TRBV5-1 to TRBJ2-5; 7 nucleotides agree with TRBD1. The CDR3 covers 17 residues. Germline trimming cut 4 bases from V and 5 bases from J; bases unmatched to any gene: 17. Germline loops: CDR1 SGHRS, CDR2 YFSETQ. CDR3 in DNA: TGCGCCAGCAGCACGACAGGGTTGGGAGTTCTTCCCGAGACCCAGTACTTC. Translation gives CASSTTGLGVLPETQYF.

The chain joins TRBV11-2 to TRBJ2-7, with TRBD2 identical over 9 bases. This CDR3 contains 15 residues. Trimming at V came to 5 bases and at J to 1 base, leaving 6 bases not matched to a gene. Germline lookup yields CDR1 SGHAT and CDR2 FQNNGV. Here the CDR3 DNA reads TGTGCCAGCAGCCGGGGACTAGCCCCTTCCTACGAGCAGTACGTC. Its protein is CASSRGLAPSYEQYV.

This clone showed up just a few times. This chain connects TRBV2 to TRBJ2-1; TRBD1 might be the D (6 bases). The V gene's germline CDR1 is SNHLY and CDR2 FYNNEI. CDR3 length equals 13 residues. V was trimmed by 7 bases and J by 4 bases, leaving 11 bases between them. DNA for the CDR3: TGTGCCAGCACCTACGGACAGTACAATGAGCAGTTCTTC. Encoded protein: CASTYGQYNEQFF.

The V call is TRBV7-9, the J call TRBJ2-2; no firm D call. CDR1 is SEHNR and CDR2 is FQNEAQ in the germline V gene (reference sequence). V was cut by 6 bases and J by 6 bases, with 17 bases left in between. This CDR3 contains 15 residues. The CDR3 sequence is CASRVGSPTSGELFF. CDR3 DNA: TGTGCCAGCAGGGTGGGCTCGCCGACCTCCGGGGAGCTGTTTTTT.

This clone occurred a few times. The chain employs TRBV5-1 and TRBJ1-4; the D gene is possibly TRBD1 (6 bases). The length of the CDR3 is 15 residues. The ends were cut back, 0 bases at V and 6 bases at J, with 12 bases in the middle. Germline CDR1 SGHRS, CDR2 YFSETQ. Written as DNA, the CDR3 is TGCGCCAGCAGCTTGGGAACAGGGCTCGATGAAAAACTGTTTTTT. It codes for CASSLGTGLDEKLFF.

Comment on this clone: Different DNA sequences within this sample yield the same CDR3. The gene calls are TRBV30 and TRBJ2-3; D might be TRBD1 (5 bases). V was shortened by 1 base and J by 0 bases, with 5 bases between the two germline ends. The germline V gene encodes CDR1 GTSNPN and CDR2 SVGIG (reference sequence). The CDR3 extends over 13 amino acids. For the CDR3, the DNA is TGTGCCTGGAGTGGGGGCAGCACAGATACGCAGTATTTT. Its protein product is CAWSGGSTDTQYF.

In its sample, this clone was seen a few times. One end of the junction does not line up with germline, which may come from a read error. The CDR3 DNA is TGTGCCAGCAGCTTAATGAGCGGGAGCATCAACTTC. Translation gives CASSLMSGSINF. The chain couples TRBV7-2 to TRBJ2-5; 8 bases fit TRBD2. From germline, CDR1 is SGHTA and CDR2 FQGNSA. The CDR3 has 12 amino acids.

This clone was found a few times. This chain uses TRBV14 with TRBJ2-7; TRBD1 is a possible D gene (6 bases). Trimming pared 3 bases from V and 2 bases from J, leaving 11 bases between. There are 14 residues in the CDR3. CDR1 is SGHDN and CDR2 is FVKESK in the germline V gene. The CDR3 DNA follows: TGTGCCAGCAGCCAGGGCAGGGGACCCTACGAGCAGTACTTC. Translated, it gives CASSQGRGPYEQYF.

This chain uses TRBV7-2 with TRBJ1-2; 7 nucleotides align to TRBD1. Germline V gives CDR1 SGHTA, CDR2 FQGNSA. This CDR3 is 13 amino acids long. J lost 6 bases, V lost 5 bases, and 6 bases had no gene match. In DNA, the CDR3 is TGTGCCAGCAGCGTGGACAGGTGGGATGGCTACACCTTC. As protein: CASSVDRWDGYTF.

This clone was recorded a few times. The chain combines TRBV9 with TRBJ2-1; the D gene is possibly TRBD1 (5 bases). The CDR3 runs 16 residues. CDR1 SGDLS and CDR2 YYNGEE come from the germline V gene. Trimming took off 3 bases at V and 4 bases at J, with 17 bases between the two ends. The CDR3 nucleotides read TGTGCCAGCAGCGAAGGCATTGGGGCGTCTTACAATGAGCAGTTCTTC. Its translation: CASSEGIGASYNEQFF.

The chain carries TRBV30 and TRBJ2-2; D remains unclear. Trimming stripped 2 bases from V and 3 bases from J, with 4 bases between. The CDR3 totals 12 residues. Per the germline V gene, CDR1 is GTSNPN and CDR2 is SVGIG (reference sequence). CDR3 residues: CAWSPDTGELFF. The CDR3 DNA reads as TGTGCCTGGAGTCCAGACACCGGGGAGCTGTTTTTT.

The sample holds a few counts of this clone. This chain links TRBV19 with TRBJ1-4, with a weak D call TRBD1 (5 bases). Trimming took 3 bases from V and 7 from J, leaving 18 bases between them. Germline CDR1 LNHDA, CDR2 SQIVND (reference sequence). The CDR3 length is 16 residues. As DNA, the CDR3 is TGTGCCAGTAGTATCGCGCCAGGGATCTTGAGTGAAAAACTGTTTTTT. This codes for CASSIAPGILSEKLFF.

This clone has only a few counts. V usage is TRBV4-2 and J usage is TRBJ2-1, with TRBD2 identical over 8 bases. The germline gives CDR1 LGHNA, CDR2 YNFKEQ. The CDR3 has 16 amino acids. V lost 5 bases, J lost 0 bases, and 6 bases stayed unmatched. CDR3: CASSTPGGRSYNEQFF. The CDR3 nucleotides read TGTGCCAGCAGCACCCCGGGAGGGCGCTCCTACAATGAGCAGTTCTTC.

The chain combines TRBV28 with TRBJ2-7, with D possibly matching TRBD1 (5 bases). Germline V CDR1 and CDR2: MDHEN, SYDVKM. The CDR3 has 12 amino acids. V was trimmed by 10 bases and J by 4 bases, leaving 14 bases between them. The DNA for the CDR3 is TGTGCCACCGGACAATCCCCTTACGAGCAGTACTTC. It encodes CATGQSPYEQYF.

This clone appeared a few times. The V call is TRBV2, the J call TRBJ2-2; perhaps TRBD2 as D (5 bases). Germline V gene data show CDR1 as SNHLY and CDR2 as FYNNEI. V was clipped by 7 bases and J by 6 bases, with 9 bases between them. The CDR3 sequence is 12 residues long. CDR3 bases: TGTGCCAGCAACTTGGACTCCGGGGAGCTGTTTTTT. Translating it yields CASNLDSGELFF.

In its sample, this clone was seen a few times. The chain employs TRBV6-1 and TRBJ2-5, with D perhaps matching TRBD2 (6 bases). In germline, CDR1 is MNHNS, CDR2 SASEGT. This CDR3 is built from 13 residues. V lost 5 bases and J lost 5, with 12 bases in between. The CDR3 reads CASSSPGSETQYF. CDR3 bases: TGTGCCAGCAGTTCCCCCGGGAGTGAGACCCAGTACTTC.